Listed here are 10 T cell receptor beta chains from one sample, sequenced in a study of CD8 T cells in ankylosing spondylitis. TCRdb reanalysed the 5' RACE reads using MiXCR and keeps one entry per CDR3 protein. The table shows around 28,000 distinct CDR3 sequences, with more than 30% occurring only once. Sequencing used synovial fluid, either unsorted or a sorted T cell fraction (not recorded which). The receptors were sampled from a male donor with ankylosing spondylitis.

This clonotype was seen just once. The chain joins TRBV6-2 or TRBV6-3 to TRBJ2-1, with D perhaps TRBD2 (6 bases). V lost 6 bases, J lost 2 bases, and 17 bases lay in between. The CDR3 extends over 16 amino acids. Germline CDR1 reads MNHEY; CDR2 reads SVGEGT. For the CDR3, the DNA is TGTGCCAGCAGCCCAGCCGGACTATCGACCTACAATGAGCAGTTCTTC. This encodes CASSPAGLSTYNEQFF.

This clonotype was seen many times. The CDR3 region has the DNA TGTGCCAGCAGCTTAGAAGGCTCTGGAAACACCATATATTTT. Protein: CASSLEGSGNTIYF. V gene TRBV13 combines with J gene TRBJ1-3, with D unresolved. V was clipped by 1 base and J by 0 bases, with 4 bases between them. Per the germline V gene, CDR1 is PRHDT and CDR2 is FYEKMQ (reference sequence). The CDR3 has 14 amino acids.

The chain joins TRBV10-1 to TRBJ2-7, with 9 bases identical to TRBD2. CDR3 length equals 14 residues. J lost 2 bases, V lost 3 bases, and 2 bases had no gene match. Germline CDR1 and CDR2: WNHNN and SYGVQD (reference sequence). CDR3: CASSEIAGAYEQYF. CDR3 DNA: TGCGCCAGCAGTGAAATAGCGGGGGCCTACGAGCAGTACTTC.

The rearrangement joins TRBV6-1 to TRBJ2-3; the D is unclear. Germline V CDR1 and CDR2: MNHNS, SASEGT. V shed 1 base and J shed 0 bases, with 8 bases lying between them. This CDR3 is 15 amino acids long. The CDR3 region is CASSEGLSSTDTQYF. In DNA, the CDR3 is TGTGCCAGCAGTGAAGGACTGAGCAGCACAGATACGCAGTATTTT.

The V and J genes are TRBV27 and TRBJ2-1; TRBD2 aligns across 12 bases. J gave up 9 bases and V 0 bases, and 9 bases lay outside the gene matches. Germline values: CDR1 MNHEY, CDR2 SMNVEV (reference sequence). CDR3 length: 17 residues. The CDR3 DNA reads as TGTGCCAGCAGTTTATCGAGAGGACTAGCGGGAAGGGGTGAGCAGTTCTTC. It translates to CASSLSRGLAGRGEQFF.

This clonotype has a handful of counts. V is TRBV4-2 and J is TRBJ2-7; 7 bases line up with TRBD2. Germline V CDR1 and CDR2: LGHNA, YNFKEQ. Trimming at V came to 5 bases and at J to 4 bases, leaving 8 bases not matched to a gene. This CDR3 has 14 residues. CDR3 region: CASSGEGSLYEQYF. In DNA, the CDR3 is TGTGCCAGCAGCGGGGAGGGGTCCTTATACGAGCAGTACTTC.

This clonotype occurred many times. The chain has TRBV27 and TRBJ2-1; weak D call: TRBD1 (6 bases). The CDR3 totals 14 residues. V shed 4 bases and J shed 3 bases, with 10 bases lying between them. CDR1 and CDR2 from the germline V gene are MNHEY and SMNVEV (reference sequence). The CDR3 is CASSSAGVYNEQFF. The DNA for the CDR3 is TGTGCCAGCAGTTCTGCAGGGGTCTACAATGAGCAGTTCTTC.

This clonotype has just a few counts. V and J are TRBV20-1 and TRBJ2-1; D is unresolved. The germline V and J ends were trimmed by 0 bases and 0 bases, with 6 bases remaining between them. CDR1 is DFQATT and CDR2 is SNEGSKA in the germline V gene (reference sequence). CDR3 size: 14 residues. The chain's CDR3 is CSARDSDSYNEQFF. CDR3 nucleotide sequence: TGCAGTGCTAGAGATTCGGACTCCTACAATGAGCAGTTCTTC.

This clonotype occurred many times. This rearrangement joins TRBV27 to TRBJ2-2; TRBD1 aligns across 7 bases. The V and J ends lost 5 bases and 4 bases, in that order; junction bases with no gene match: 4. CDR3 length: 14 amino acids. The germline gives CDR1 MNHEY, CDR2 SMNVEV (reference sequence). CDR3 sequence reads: CASSRDSFTGELFF. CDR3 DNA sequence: TGTGCCAGCAGTCGGGACAGCTTCACCGGGGAGCTGTTTTTT.

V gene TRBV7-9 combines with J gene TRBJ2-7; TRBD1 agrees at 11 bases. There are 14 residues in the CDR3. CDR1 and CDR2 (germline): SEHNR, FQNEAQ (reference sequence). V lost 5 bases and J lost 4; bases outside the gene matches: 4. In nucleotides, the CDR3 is TGTGCCAGCAGCCTAGGACAGGGGGCATACGAGCAGTACGTC. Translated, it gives CASSLGQGAYEQYV.